This TCR beta chain was retrieved from a study of T cell clonality in common variable immunodeficiency (dated by TCRdb to 2014 to 2015). Study-level results and caveats: CVID TCRbeta sequences reportedly showed fewer deletions and N-nucleotide insertions and lacked highly modified clones with 13 or more V deletions. Although equal DNA input was used, an average of roughly 89,000 unique sequences per sample was obtained for controls, compared with about 29,000 for CVID samples. TCRbeta clonality was higher in CVID subjects than in healthy controls (t-test p = 0.018), and the increase was most characteristic of about a third of subjects. The authors noted that sequencing repertoires of T cell subpopulations would be needed to clarify what caused the increased clonality in CVID. CVID subjects shared fewer TCRbeta clones with each other than healthy controls did (p < 0.0001). Correlations between repertoire features and clinical complications were limited by patient heterogeneity within the CVID cohort.

CVID samples and control samples contributed equivalent amounts of genomic DNA as sequencing input. For every sample, a 60 bp segment covering the rearranged TCRbeta CDR3 region was amplified and then sequenced. The immunoSEQ assay, a bias-corrected multiplex PCR combined with high-throughput sequencing, was used to amplify TCRbeta. For the original study's pipeline: Each unique nucleotide sequence was treated as a clone and annotated with V, D and J genes, copy number and frequency. Sequences were labeled productive if in frame, and non-productive if out of frame or containing stop codons. As previously described, Shannon's entropy was used to calculate clonality. Mean CDR3 Kyte-Doolittle hydropathy was derived from the predicted amino acid sequences of productive clones. Hierarchical clustering of scaled V gene usage was performed with the R hclust function using Manhattan distance and complete linkage. Sharing of clones by CDR3 amino acid sequence was evaluated by resampling 12 repertoires per group over 100 rounds. The repertoires were searched for more than 65 published EBV-specific and some 250 published CMV-specific TCRbeta sequences. After two CVID samples that produced fewer than 10,000 sequences were dropped from the analysis, 35 to 50 CVID repertoires remained. This immuneACCESS table, as held by TCRdb, lists in-frame sequences with V and J called but not all clones. Of the missing ones, under half trace to an unresolved V gene in checked studies; the others have no known cause. V and J calls and clone size are given by that table; D and trimming were obtained from the DNA. The data for this sample show about 29,000 clones, each detected more than once. About 4.5% of the sample comes from the top ten.

Most of the CVID patients and most of the healthy controls were of Caucasian heritage. From each donor, roughly 5 to 8.5 ml of heparinized peripheral whole blood was collected. Genomic DNA from adults with common variable immune deficiency (CVID) and from healthy adult controls was used for sequencing of TCRbeta CDR3 repertoires. The control group comprised 22 healthy adult volunteers, approximately 12 female and roughly ten male, aged about 23 to 75 years with a mean age of approximately 30. Diluted blood was density-centrifuged over Hypaque 1077 or Ficoll-Paque to isolate peripheral blood mononuclear cells. Genomic DNA was extracted from unsorted mononuclear cells by Qiagen column purification or by a centrifugation-based method. This clone has at least ten counts. No antigen is known for it. The read stops 3 residues short of the end of the CDR3; the missing end is completed from the germline J gene.

The CDR3 starts with the cysteine, ends with the phenylalanine, and has 15 residues. Only the CDR3 bases that were read are kept: 36 of them, in frame from base 1. A distance of 15 bases separates the germline ends of V and J, which lose 1 base and 4 bases respectively. The germline V gene (reference sequence) supplies CDR1 SGHKS and CDR2 YYEKEE. This sequence originates from a person aged 18 to 70 in good health. Sequencing used peripheral blood mononuclear cells. The chain couples TRBV5-5 to TRBJ2-7; too little of a D gene remains to name it. The CDR3 reads as follows: CASSLYRQVQYEQYF. Partial CDR3 DNA: TGTGCCAGCAGCTTGTATCGCCAGGTACAATACGAG. Where the CDR3 stops, the reference TRBV5-5 and TRBJ2-7 genes take over; the full variable domain is DAGVTQSPTHLIKTRGQQVTLRCSPISGHKSVSWYQQVLGQGPQFIFQYYEKEERGRGNFPDRFSARQFPNYSSELNVNALLLGDSALYLCASSLYRQVQYEQYFGPGTRLTVT.